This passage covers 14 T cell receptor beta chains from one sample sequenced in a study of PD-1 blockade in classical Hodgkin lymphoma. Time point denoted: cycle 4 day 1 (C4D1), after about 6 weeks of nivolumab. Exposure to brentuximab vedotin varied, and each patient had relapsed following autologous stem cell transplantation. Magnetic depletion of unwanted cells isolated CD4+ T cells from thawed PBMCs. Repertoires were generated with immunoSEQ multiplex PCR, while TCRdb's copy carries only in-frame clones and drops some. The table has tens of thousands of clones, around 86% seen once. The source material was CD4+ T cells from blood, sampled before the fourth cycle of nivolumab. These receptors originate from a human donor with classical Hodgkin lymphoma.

The CDR3, as DNA: TGTGCCAGCAGTGCAGATTACAAAGAGACCCAGTACTTC. This translates into CASSADYKETQYF. The V and J genes are TRBV6-1 and TRBJ2-5; D gene unclear. Germline CDR1 MNHNS, CDR2 SASEGT. There are 13 residues in the CDR3. V was shortened by 4 bases and J by 3 bases, with 9 bases between the two germline ends.

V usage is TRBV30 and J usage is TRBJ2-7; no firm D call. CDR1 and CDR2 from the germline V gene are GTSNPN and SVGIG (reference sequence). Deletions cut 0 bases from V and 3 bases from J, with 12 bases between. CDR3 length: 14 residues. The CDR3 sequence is CAWSVLPRYYEQYF. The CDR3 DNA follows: TGTGCCTGGAGTGTTCTTCCCAGATACTACGAGCAGTACTTC.

CDR3 residues: CASSLIRDTQYF. In DNA form, the CDR3 reads TGTGCCAGCAGTTTAATTAGAGATACGCAGTATTTT. The V and J genes are TRBV28 and TRBJ2-3; D is uncertain. The CDR3 has 12 residues. Germline CDR1 is MDHEN and CDR2 is SYDVKM. V dropped 2 bases and J dropped 5 bases, with 5 bases sitting between them.

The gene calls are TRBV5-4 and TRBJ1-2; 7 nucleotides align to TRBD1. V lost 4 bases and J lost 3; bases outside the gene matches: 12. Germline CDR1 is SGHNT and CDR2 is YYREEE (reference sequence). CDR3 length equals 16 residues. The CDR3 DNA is TGTGCCAGCAGCGACAGGGTCCAACCCCTGCACTATGGCTACACCTTC. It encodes CASSDRVQPLHYGYTF.

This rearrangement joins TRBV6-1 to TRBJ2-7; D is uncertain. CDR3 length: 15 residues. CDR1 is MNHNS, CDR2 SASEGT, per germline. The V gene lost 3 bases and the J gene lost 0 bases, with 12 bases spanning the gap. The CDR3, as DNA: TGTGCCAGCAGTGACCGGCAGGCCTTCTCCTACGAGCAGTACTTC. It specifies CASSDRQAFSYEQYF.

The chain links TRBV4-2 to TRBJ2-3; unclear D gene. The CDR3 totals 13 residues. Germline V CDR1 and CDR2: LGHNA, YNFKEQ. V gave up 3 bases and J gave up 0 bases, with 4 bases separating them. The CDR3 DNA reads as TGTGCCAGCAGCCAGCGAAGCACAGATACGCAGTATTTT. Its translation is CASSQRSTDTQYF.

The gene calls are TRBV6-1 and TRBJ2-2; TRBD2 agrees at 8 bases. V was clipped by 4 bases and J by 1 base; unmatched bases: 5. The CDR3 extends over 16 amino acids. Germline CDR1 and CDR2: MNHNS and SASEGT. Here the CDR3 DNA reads TGTGCCAGCAGTGTGTACGGGAGGGTGAACACCGGGGAGCTGTTTTTT. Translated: CASSVYGRVNTGELFF.

CDR3 protein: CASSLLWDRGRTISYEQYF. CDR3 bases: TGTGCCAGCAGCTTGCTTTGGGACCGAGGGAGGACAATATCCTACGAGCAGTACTTC. The J gene is TRBJ2-7, the V gene TRBV5-5, with D perhaps TRBD2 (6 bases). CDR1 and CDR2 (germline): SGHKS, YYEKEE (reference sequence). Trimming removed 1 base at V and 1 base at J, with 24 bases between. The CDR3 totals 19 residues.

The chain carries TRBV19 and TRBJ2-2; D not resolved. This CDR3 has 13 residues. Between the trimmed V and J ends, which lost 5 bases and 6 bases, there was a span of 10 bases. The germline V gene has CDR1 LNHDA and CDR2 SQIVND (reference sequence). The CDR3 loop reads CASSLVFPGELFF. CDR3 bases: TGTGCCAGTAGTTTAGTGTTTCCCGGGGAGCTGTTTTTT.

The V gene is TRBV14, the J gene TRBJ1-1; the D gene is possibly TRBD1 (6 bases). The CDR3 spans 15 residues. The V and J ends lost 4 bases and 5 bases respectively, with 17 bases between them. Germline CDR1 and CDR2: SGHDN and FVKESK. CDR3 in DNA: TGTGCCAGCAGCCCCCTGGGCAGGGGAGGTACTGAAGCTTTCTTT. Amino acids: CASSPLGRGGTEAFF.

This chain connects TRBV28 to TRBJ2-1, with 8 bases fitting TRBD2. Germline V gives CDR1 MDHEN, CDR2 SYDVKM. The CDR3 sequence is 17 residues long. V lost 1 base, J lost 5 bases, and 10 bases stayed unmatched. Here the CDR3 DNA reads TGTGCCAGCAGTTTATTGGTCGGTAGCGGGAAGGACAATGAGCAGTTCTTC. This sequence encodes CASSLLVGSGKDNEQFF.

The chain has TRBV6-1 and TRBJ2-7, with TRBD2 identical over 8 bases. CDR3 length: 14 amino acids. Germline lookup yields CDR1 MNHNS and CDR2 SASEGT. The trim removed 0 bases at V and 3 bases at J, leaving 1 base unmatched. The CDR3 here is CASSEAGLVYEQYF. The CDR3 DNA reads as TGTGCCAGCAGTGAAGCGGGACTAGTCTACGAGCAGTACTTC.

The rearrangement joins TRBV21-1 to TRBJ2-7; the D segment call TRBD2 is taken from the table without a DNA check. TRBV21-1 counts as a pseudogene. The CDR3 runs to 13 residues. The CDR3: CASSTTGACEQYF. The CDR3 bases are TGTGCCAGCAGCACAACGGGAGCTTGCGAGCAGTACTTC.

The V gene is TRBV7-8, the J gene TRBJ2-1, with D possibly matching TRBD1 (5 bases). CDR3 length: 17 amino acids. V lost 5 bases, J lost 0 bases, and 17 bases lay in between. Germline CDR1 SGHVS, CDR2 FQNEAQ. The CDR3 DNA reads TGTGCCAGCAGCCCTCCTTACTATGACAGCTCCTACAATGAGCAGTTCTTC. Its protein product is CASSPPYYDSSYNEQFF.